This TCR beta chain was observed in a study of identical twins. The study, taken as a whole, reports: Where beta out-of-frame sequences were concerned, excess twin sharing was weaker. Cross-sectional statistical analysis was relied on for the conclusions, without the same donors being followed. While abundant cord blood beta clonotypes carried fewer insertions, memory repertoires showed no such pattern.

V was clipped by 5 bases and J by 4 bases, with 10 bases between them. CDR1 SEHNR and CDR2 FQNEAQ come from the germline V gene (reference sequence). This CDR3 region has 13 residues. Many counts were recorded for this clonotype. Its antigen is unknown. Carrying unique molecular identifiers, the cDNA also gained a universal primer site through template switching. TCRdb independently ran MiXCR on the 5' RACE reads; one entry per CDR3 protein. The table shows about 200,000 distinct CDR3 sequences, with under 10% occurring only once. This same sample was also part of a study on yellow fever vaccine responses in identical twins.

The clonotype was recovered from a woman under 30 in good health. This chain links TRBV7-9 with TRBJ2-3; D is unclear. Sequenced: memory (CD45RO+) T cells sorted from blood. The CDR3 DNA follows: TGTGCCAGCAGCCGCATAGTAGCAGATACGCAGTATTTT. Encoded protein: CASSRIVADTQYF.